These 9 T cell receptor beta chains originate from one sample sequenced in a study of early T cells in non-severe SARS-CoV-2 infection. TCRdb re-called the 5' RACE reads through MiXCR, storing one row per CDR3 protein. The sample includes 25,000 to 35,000 distinct CDR3 sequences, around 4.2% of them seen just once. What was sequenced was whole blood. The receptor source for this set is an adult who was a healthcare worker with PCR-confirmed SARS-CoV-2 infection or an uninfected control (not recorded which).

V is TRBV7-9 and J is TRBJ1-1; D might be TRBD1 (5 bases). Per the germline V gene, CDR1 is SEHNR and CDR2 is FQNEAQ (reference sequence). This CDR3 contains 19 residues. V shed 4 bases and J shed 2 bases, with 26 bases lying between them. The CDR3 loop reads CASSSYYGRGNSQNTEAFF. DNA of the CDR3: TGTGCCAGCAGCTCCTATTACGGCCGGGGGAACAGCCAAAACACTGAAGCTTTCTTT.

This clonotype was seen repeatedly, ten times or more. This sequence joins TRBV10-3 and TRBJ2-5; a possible D gene is TRBD1 (7 bases). Germline lookup yields CDR1 ENHRY and CDR2 SYGVKD. The CDR3 loop spans 14 amino acids. The germline V and J ends were trimmed by 2 bases and 10 bases, with 17 bases remaining between them. The CDR3: CAISESRGRLDQYF. In DNA, the CDR3 is TGTGCCATCAGTGAGAGCAGGGGGAGGCTAGACCAGTACTTC.

This clonotype was recorded many times. The junction departs from the called germline gene at one end, perhaps through a read error. The chain has TRBV5-6 and TRBJ2-2; 9 nucleotides agree with TRBD2. Germline V gene sequence: CDR1 SGHDT, CDR2 YYEEEE. This CDR3 has 17 residues. CDR3 DNA sequence: TGTGCCAGCACCTTGGGTGGCGGGAGGGCCATCGACGGGGAGCTGTTTTTT. This translates into CASTLGGGRAIDGELFF.

This clonotype was counted at least ten times. The V gene is TRBV28, the J gene TRBJ1-1; D gene ambiguous. This CDR3 is built from 13 residues. The V end was cut by 10 bases, the J end by 0 bases, with 12 bases between. The germline V gene encodes CDR1 MDHEN and CDR2 SYDVKM. CDR3: CATRRDLNTEAFF. DNA of the CDR3: TGTGCCACGAGGAGAGACCTGAACACTGAAGCTTTCTTT.

The table lists this clonotype with a few counts. The rearrangement links TRBV4-2 to TRBJ2-7, with 8 bases aligning to TRBD1. Germline V gene data show CDR1 as LGHNA and CDR2 as YNFKEQ. The length of the CDR3 is 13 residues. J gave up 6 bases and V 6 bases, and 7 bases lay outside the gene matches. The chain's CDR3 is CASSPGQGGEQYF. CDR3 nucleotide sequence: TGTGCCAGCAGTCCAGGACAGGGTGGCGAGCAGTACTTC.

A note on this clonotype: A much larger clone is a single base away; this may be a read error. The chain links TRBV19 to TRBJ2-1, with TRBD2 matching over 14 bases. Germline CDR1 and CDR2: LNHDA and SQIVND (reference sequence). Germline trimming cut 11 bases from V and 9 bases from J; bases unmatched to any gene: 9. The CDR3 spans 14 residues. The CDR3 DNA reads TGTGCCGGTCGCGGACTAGCGGGAGGTGGTGAGCAGTTCTTC. It translates to CAGRGLAGGGEQFF.

There are many counts of this clonotype. The chain links TRBV30 to TRBJ1-1; D unresolved. The V gene's germline CDR1 is GTSNPN and CDR2 SVGIG (reference sequence). The CDR3 is 11 residues long. Between the trimmed V and J ends, which lost 4 bases and 10 bases, there was a span of 13 bases. The DNA of the CDR3 is TGTGCCTGGATCTCACCCCCGAGAGCTTTCTTT. Residues: CAWISPPRAFF.

V and J are TRBV20-1 and TRBJ2-7; 11 bases match TRBD1. The CDR3 loop spans 16 amino acids. The junction had 12 bases not matched to a gene; V was cut back by 3 bases and J by 5 bases. CDR1 is DFQATT, CDR2 SNEGSKA, per germline (reference sequence). The CDR3 spells CSASWRDRGYPHEQYF. CDR3 nucleotide sequence: TGCAGTGCTAGCTGGAGGGACAGGGGGTATCCCCACGAGCAGTACTTC.

This clonotype came up many times. This chain links TRBV5-1 with TRBJ2-2, with D perhaps given as TRBD1 or TRBD2 (5 bases each). This CDR3 spans 16 amino acids. Trimming removed 0 bases from V and 8 bases from J, with 17 bases in between. The germline CDR1 and CDR2 sequences are SGHRS and YFSETQ. The CDR3 loop reads CASSLAGTFAEGELFF. The CDR3 nucleotides read TGCGCCAGCAGCTTGGCCGGGACCTTTGCAGAGGGGGAGCTGTTTTTT.